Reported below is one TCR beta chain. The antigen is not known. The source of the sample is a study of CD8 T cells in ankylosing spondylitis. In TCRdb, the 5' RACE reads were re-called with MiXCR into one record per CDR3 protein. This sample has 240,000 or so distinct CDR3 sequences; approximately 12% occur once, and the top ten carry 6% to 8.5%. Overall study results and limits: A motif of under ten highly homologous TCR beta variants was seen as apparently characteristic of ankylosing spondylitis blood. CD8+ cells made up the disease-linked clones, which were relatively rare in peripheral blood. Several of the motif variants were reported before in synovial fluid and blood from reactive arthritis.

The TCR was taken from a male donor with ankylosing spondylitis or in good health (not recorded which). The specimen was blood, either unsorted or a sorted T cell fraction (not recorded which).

CDR3 in DNA: TGTGCCAGTAGTATCTTCGGCCAGGAGATACAGCCCCAGCATTTT. Translating it yields CASSIFGQEIQPQHF. The chain has TRBV19 and TRBJ1-5, with D unresolved. The CDR3 contains 15 residues. Germline V CDR1 and CDR2: LNHDA, SQIVND (reference sequence). V was cut by 3 bases and J by 7 bases, with 16 bases left in between. Supplemented by reference TRBV19 and TRBJ1-5, the full variable domain reads DGGITQSPKYLFRKEGQNVTLSCEQNLNHDAMYWYRQDPGQGLRLIYYSQIVNDFQKGDIAEGYSVSREKKESFPLTVTSAQKNPTAFYLCASSIFGQEIQPQHFGDGTRLSIL.